Below are 32 T cell receptor beta chains sequenced from a single sample in a study of naive and memory T cell subsets. The beta constant-region primer was an equimolar mix of two oligonucleotides covering TRBC1 and TRBC2. TCRdb passed the UMI-ligation and nested PCR reads through MiXCR, listing each CDR3 protein once. The sample holds around 29,000 distinct CDR3 sequences; roughly a tenth are singletons and the top ten take roughly 18%. The material sequenced was effector memory CD4+ T cells from blood. The sample's subset: effector memory, CD45RA- CD27-. The receptor source for this set is a human donor in good health.

The chain couples TRBV28 to TRBJ1-2; D is ambiguous. Germline CDR1 MDHEN, CDR2 SYDVKM. Deletions cut 6 bases from V and 8 bases from J, with 22 bases between. The CDR3 is 15 residues long. CDR3 sequence: CASRETGALRRGYTF. CDR3 DNA sequence: TGTGCCAGCAGAGAGACGGGAGCCCTGAGGAGGGGCTACACCTTC.

This clonotype was detected a few times. V usage is TRBV7-2 and J usage is TRBJ2-5; D may be TRBD1 or TRBD2 (6 bases each). The ends were cut back, 2 bases at V and 5 bases at J, with 9 bases in the middle. The germline V gene encodes CDR1 SGHTA and CDR2 FQGNSA. The CDR3 is 13 residues long. The CDR3 nucleotides read TGTGCCAGCAGCTTAAGGGGGGAGGAGACCCAGTACTTC. Residues: CASSLRGEETQYF.

This chain uses TRBV6-6 with TRBJ1-2; unclear D gene. V dropped 6 bases and J dropped 7 bases, with 15 bases sitting between them. The CDR3 contains 13 residues. Germline V gene lookup returns CDR1 MNHNY and CDR2 SVGAGI (reference sequence). This chain's CDR3 is CASSQDTTRGYTF. DNA for the CDR3: TGTGCCAGCAGCCAGGATACAACGCGTGGCTACACCTTC.

This clonotype was detected a few times. The chain is built from TRBV3-1 and TRBJ1-2; D is unresolved. The CDR3 contains 18 residues. V lost 5 bases to trimming and J lost 6 bases, with 28 bases between them. Per the germline V gene, CDR1 is LGHDT and CDR2 is YNNKEL (reference sequence). The chain's CDR3 is CASSERSRIGAAVNGYTF. DNA for the CDR3: TGTGCCAGCAGCGAAAGATCACGTATCGGCGCCGCGGTAAATGGCTACACCTTC.

The rearrangement uses TRBV5-5 and TRBJ1-2; D not certain. This CDR3 spans 15 amino acids. Per germline, CDR1 SGHKS and CDR2 YYEKEE (reference sequence). The germline V and J ends were trimmed by 1 base and 8 bases, with 18 bases remaining between them. The DNA of the CDR3 is TGTGCCAGCAGCTTGACCGGGAAGGTGTTCGGGGGCTACACCTTC. Residues: CASSLTGKVFGGYTF.

The V gene is TRBV5-5, the J gene TRBJ2-5; no clear D. V was trimmed by 1 base and J by 5 bases, leaving 9 bases between them. This CDR3 spans 13 amino acids. In germline, CDR1 is SGHKS, CDR2 YYEKEE (reference sequence). CDR3: CASSLPGKETQYF. CDR3 bases: TGTGCCAGCAGCTTGCCCGGCAAGGAGACCCAGTACTTC.

This clonotype appeared many times. This rearrangement joins TRBV12-3 or TRBV12-4 to TRBJ2-1; TRBD2 matches 9 bases. The length of the CDR3 is 15 residues. V lost 0 bases, J lost 8 bases, and 5 bases stayed unmatched. CDR3: CASSLASGGTHEQFF. The CDR3 DNA is TGTGCCAGCAGTTTAGCTAGCGGGGGAACCCATGAGCAGTTCTTC.

This clonotype was recorded a few times. The V call is TRBV10-3, the J call TRBJ2-2; no definite D call. The CDR3 has 12 residues. Trimming pared 8 bases from V and 7 bases from J, leaving 11 bases between. The germline gives CDR1 ENHRY, CDR2 SYGVKD. The CDR3 is CAIGKVDGELFF. As DNA, the CDR3 is TGTGCCATCGGTAAAGTGGACGGGGAGCTGTTTTTT.

The chain uses TRBV19 and TRBJ1-3; D is possibly TRBD1 (5 bases). Looked up from germline, CDR1 is LNHDA and CDR2 is SQIVND (reference sequence). CDR3 length equals 17 residues. The V end lost 4 bases, the J end lost 0 bases, and 16 bases lay between the germline ends. CDR3 DNA sequence: TGTGCCAGTAGTAAATTTCTCGACAGCGGCTCTGGAAACACCATATATTTT. Protein product: CASSKFLDSGSGNTIYF.

The genes are TRBV12-3 or TRBV12-4 and TRBJ1-3; D is perhaps TRBD1 (5 bases). Between the trimmed V and J ends, which lost 7 bases and 4 bases, there was a span of 17 bases. The CDR3 is 15 amino acids. The CDR3: CASTFGTSTGNTIYF. In nucleotides, the CDR3 is TGTGCCAGCACTTTCGGGACTTCTACGGGAAACACCATATATTTT.

Ten or more counts support this clonotype. J is TRBJ2-3 and V is TRBV7-2, with D uncertain. Per the germline V gene, CDR1 is SGHTA and CDR2 is FQGNSA. This CDR3 comprises 13 residues. With 1 base removed from V and 6 bases from J, the gap between germline ends came to 8 bases. CDR3 sequence: CASSLGRLDTQYF. The DNA of the CDR3 is TGTGCCAGCAGCTTAGGCAGGTTGGATACGCAGTATTTT.

This clonotype was detected ten times or more. V gene TRBV7-3 combines with J gene TRBJ2-2, with TRBD1 matching 9 bases. Germline CDR1 reads SGHTA; CDR2 reads FQGTGA. Trimming cost V 5 bases and J 5 bases; bases outside gene matches: 6. The CDR3 totals 15 residues. CDR3 bases: TGTGCCAGCAGCCCCGGGACAGGGATGACCGGGGAGCTGTTTTTT. Its translation: CASSPGTGMTGELFF.

This clonotype was recorded a few times. The CDR3 reads CASRFSGEQFF. The CDR3 bases are TGTGCCAGCAGATTTTCTGGTGAGCAGTTCTTC. The genes are TRBV11-3 and TRBJ2-1; no clear D gene. There are 11 residues in the CDR3. V was cut by 6 bases and J by 9 bases, with 9 bases left in between. The germline gives CDR1 SGHNT, CDR2 YENEEA. The complete variable domain, with remaining parts taken from reference TRBV11-3 and TRBJ2-1, reads EAGVVQSPRYKIIEKKQPVAFWCNPISGHNTLYWYLQNLGQGPELLIRYENEEAVDDSQLPKDRFSAERLKGVDSTLKIQPAELGDSAVYLCASRFSGEQFFGPGTRLTVL.

The rearrangement links TRBV6-2 or TRBV6-3 to TRBJ1-6; D is possibly TRBD1 (5 bases). The ends were cut back, 1 base at V and 7 bases at J, with 5 bases in the middle. CDR3 size: 13 residues. Germline V gives CDR1 MNHEY, CDR2 SVGEGT. The CDR3 sequence: CASSYWGNSPLHF. CDR3 DNA: TGTGCCAGCAGTTACTGGGGGAATTCACCCCTCCACTTT.

The V call is TRBV20-1, the J call TRBJ2-1; 8 bases are shared with TRBD2. CDR1 is DFQATT, CDR2 SNEGSKA, per germline (reference sequence). Trimming took 6 bases from V and 2 from J; bases not matched to a gene: 3. CDR3 length: 13 amino acids. The CDR3 coding sequence is TGCAGTGCCTATAGCGGGGCCTACAATGAGCAGTTCTTC. Its protein is CSAYSGAYNEQFF.

As regards this clonotype: A much larger clone differs by one base, so this may be a read error. V and J are TRBV5-4 and TRBJ2-5; possibly TRBD1 for D (6 bases). Germline CDR1 and CDR2: SGHNT and YYREEE (reference sequence). The CDR3 runs 14 residues. The CDR3 spells CGSSFGGTGETQYF. In DNA, the CDR3 is TGTGGCAGCAGCTTTGGGGGTACAGGGGAGACCCAGTACTTC. Variable domain in full (rest from reference TRBV5-4 and TRBJ2-5): ETGVTQSPTHLIKTRGQQVTLRCSSQSGHNTVSWYQQALGQGPQFIFQYYREEENGRGNFPPRFSGLQFPNYSSELNVNALELDDSALYLCGSSFGGTGETQYFGPGTRLLVL.

This clonotype is medium-sized in the sample. This rearrangement joins TRBV20-1 to TRBJ2-7; no clear D gene. This CDR3 spans 10 amino acids. Trimming took 5 bases from V and 11 from J, leaving 13 bases between them. The V gene's germline CDR1 is DFQATT and CDR2 SNEGSKA (reference sequence). The CDR3 reads CSASDRREYF. CDR3 nucleotides: TGCAGTGCTTCCGACCGTAGAGAGTACTTC.

This clonotype was seen ten or more times. The chain recombines TRBV7-9 with TRBJ1-2; D uncertain. Germline V gives CDR1 SEHNR, CDR2 FQNEAQ (reference sequence). CDR3 size: 17 residues. The V end lost 0 bases, the J end lost 3 bases, and 17 bases lay between the germline ends. CDR3 region: CASSLAGSGYAYYGYTF. The CDR3 coding sequence is TGTGCCAGCAGCTTAGCGGGGTCGGGGTACGCGTACTATGGCTACACCTTC.

This clonotype came up a few times. The chain uses TRBV24-1 and TRBJ2-3, with D maybe TRBD2 (6 bases). CDR3 size: 18 residues. Germline loops: CDR1 KGHDR, CDR2 SFDVKD. V was clipped by 5 bases and J by 2 bases, with 22 bases between them. Here the CDR3 DNA reads TGTGCCACCAGTGCCCAAGGAGGGAAGAGCGGAACCACAGATACGCAGTATTTT. It encodes CATSAQGGKSGTTDTQYF.

V and J are TRBV20-1 and TRBJ2-3; D uncertain. Per the germline V gene, CDR1 is DFQATT and CDR2 is SNEGSKA (reference sequence). The CDR3 covers 14 residues. Trimming took 3 bases from V and 1 from J, leaving 11 bases between them. The CDR3 bases are TGCAGTGCTAGGAAGGGTCGAGGCACAGATACGCAGTATTTT. It yields the protein CSARKGRGTDTQYF.

This clonotype was seen at least ten times. The rearrangement links TRBV20-1 to TRBJ2-7; no clear D. The CDR3 sequence is 10 residues long. Looked up from germline, CDR1 is DFQATT and CDR2 is SNEGSKA (reference sequence). The germline V and J ends were trimmed by 3 bases and 4 bases, with 4 bases remaining between them. The CDR3 loop is CSARVYEQYF. As DNA, the CDR3 is TGCAGTGCTAGGGTGTACGAGCAGTACTTC.

This clonotype was observed a handful of times. The CDR3 DNA sequence: TGTGCCACCAGCAGGGCCTACTCCACAGGGAACCACGAGCAGTACTTC. This sequence encodes CATSRAYSTGNHEQYF. This chain connects TRBV15 to TRBJ2-7; TRBD1 is a possible D gene (6 bases). Trimming took 3 bases from V and 5 from J, leaving 20 bases between them. This CDR3 contains 16 residues. Looked up from germline, CDR1 is LNHNV and CDR2 is YYDKDF (reference sequence).

This clonotype was counted many times. V gene TRBV11-3 combines with J gene TRBJ2-2; D ambiguous. V lost 4 bases, J lost 6 bases, and 12 bases lay in between. CDR1 is SGHNT, CDR2 YENEEA, per germline. This CDR3 spans 14 amino acids. For the CDR3, the DNA is TGTGCCAGCAGCTCATATCAGGATCCCGGGGAGCTGTTTTTT. Amino acids: CASSSYQDPGELFF.

Many counts were recorded for this clonotype. The rearrangement links TRBV9 to TRBJ2-7; 9 bases align to TRBD2. CDR3 length: 18 residues. With 2 bases clipped from V and 6 bases from J, the junction kept 18 bases outside the gene matches. The germline V gene has CDR1 SGDLS and CDR2 YYNGEE. The CDR3 DNA reads TGTGCCAGCAGCGTTAGTAGCGGGAGCGCGATGGGGACTACCGAGCAGTACTTC. This codes for CASSVSSGSAMGTTEQYF.

This clonotype turned up a few times. The chain has TRBV20-1 and TRBJ1-2; D perhaps matches TRBD1 (6 bases). Germline lookup yields CDR1 DFQATT and CDR2 SNEGSKA (reference sequence). The CDR3 totals 13 residues. Trimming cost V 8 bases and J 4 bases, with 17 bases left between them. CDR3 in amino acids: CSSAKDSLYGYTF. The CDR3 DNA sequence: TGCAGTTCCGCTAAGGACAGCCTCTATGGCTACACCTTC.

This clonotype was seen at least ten times. The V and J genes are TRBV7-6 and TRBJ2-6; D may be TRBD2 (7 bases). Germline CDR1 is SGHVS and CDR2 is FNYEAQ. The CDR3 consists of 14 residues. The V and J ends lost 6 bases and 9 bases respectively, with 15 bases between them. CDR3 loop: CASRSNREGNVLTF. As DNA, the CDR3 is TGTGCCAGCAGATCAAACAGGGAGGGCAACGTCCTGACTTTC.

V and J are TRBV24-1 and TRBJ2-7; 8 nucleotides align to TRBD2. CDR3 length equals 15 residues. From germline, CDR1 is KGHDR and CDR2 SFDVKD. The junction had 4 bases not matched to a gene; V was cut back by 1 base and J by 3 bases. CDR3 region: CATSDFAGGNYEQYF. CDR3 DNA sequence: TGTGCCACCAGTGATTTCGCGGGGGGCAACTACGAGCAGTACTTC.

This clonotype was counted at least ten times. The V gene is TRBV29-1, the J gene TRBJ1-1, with unresolved D. Germline V gene sequence: CDR1 SQVTM, CDR2 ANQGSEA. The length of the CDR3 is 15 residues. V lost 4 bases, J lost 4 bases, and 19 bases lay in between. CDR3 sequence: CSVGTGRSRSTEAFF. DNA of the CDR3: TGCAGCGTTGGTACGGGCAGGTCGAGGTCCACTGAAGCTTTCTTT.

This clonotype was picked up a small number of times. V usage is TRBV20-1 and J usage is TRBJ1-6; 8 nucleotides match TRBD1. V shed 5 bases, J shed 6 bases, and the junction held 9 bases outside the gene matches. Germline CDR1 DFQATT, CDR2 SNEGSKA (reference sequence). This CDR3 has 15 amino acids. Here the CDR3 reads CSAAIGTGVNSPLHF. The CDR3 DNA reads as TGCAGTGCTGCTATTGGGACAGGCGTTAATTCACCCCTCCACTTT.

There are many counts of this clonotype. The chain employs TRBV5-6 and TRBJ1-2; no clear D gene. The CDR3 runs to 13 residues. Trimming pared 7 bases from V and 0 bases from J, leaving 10 bases between. Germline V gene sequence: CDR1 SGHDT, CDR2 YYEEEE. The CDR3 loop is CASHEKPNYGYTF. The CDR3, as DNA: TGTGCCAGCCACGAAAAACCTAACTATGGCTACACCTTC.

V gene TRBV4-3 combines with J gene TRBJ1-4, with a possible D match to TRBD1 (6 bases). Germline V gene lookup returns CDR1 LGHNA and CDR2 YSLEER. Trimming stripped 0 bases from V and 9 bases from J, with 14 bases between. CDR3 length: 15 amino acids. CDR3 in DNA: TGCGCCAGCAGCCAAGAAGGGGGTCTTCGACAAAAACTGTTTTTT. It encodes CASSQEGGLRQKLFF.

This sequence joins TRBV14 and TRBJ1-1; D is perhaps TRBD1 (6 bases). The germline CDR1 and CDR2 sequences are SGHDN and FVKESK. V lost 0 bases to trimming and J lost 5 bases, with 16 bases between them. The CDR3 runs to 16 residues. The CDR3 DNA reads TGTGCCAGCAGCCAAGATAGTCAGGGGATTGGGACTGAAGCTTTCTTT. Translating it yields CASSQDSQGIGTEAFF. Variable domain in full (rest from reference TRBV14 and TRBJ1-1): EAGVTQFPSHSVIEKGQTVTLRCDPISGHDNLYWYRRVMGKEIKFLLHFVKESKQDESGMPNNRFLAERTGGTYSTLKVQPAELEDSGVYFCASSQDSQGIGTEAFFGQGTRLTVV.